This TCR beta chain is drawn from a study of CD8 T cells in ankylosing spondylitis. This clonotype was observed many times. Its target is not known. General study findings and limits: Ankylosing spondylitis blood appeared to be characterized by a TCR beta motif of 8 or 9 highly homologous variants.

There are 16 residues in the CDR3. With 4 bases removed from V and 6 bases from J, the gap between germline ends came to 22 bases. Per germline, CDR1 SGDLS and CDR2 YYNGEE. TCRdb redid the calling of the 5' RACE reads with MiXCR, one entry per CDR3 protein. Of more than 6,500 distinct CDR3 sequences listed, around 8.7% were seen once; the top ten hold about 23%. The TCR comes from a male donor with ankylosing spondylitis or in good health (not recorded which). This sequence joins TRBV9 and TRBJ1-2; TRBD1 is a possible D gene (5 bases). Sequenced sample: blood, either unsorted or a sorted T cell fraction (not recorded which). The CDR3 reads CASSPQKGRVWDGYTF. CDR3 sequence (DNA): TGTGCCAGCAGCCCCCAAAAGGGGAGGGTCTGGGATGGCTACACCTTC.